This T cell receptor beta chain was obtained from a study of CD8+CD57+ T cells in acquired aplastic anemia. This clonotype was observed at least ten times. CDR3 length: 12 amino acids. Trimming stripped 1 base from V and 13 bases from J, with 12 bases between. In germline, CDR1 is SGHRS, CDR2 YFSETQ. It was patients with CD8+CD57+ cell expansion by flow cytometry who were chosen for sequencing. The template used for profiling TCR beta VDJ and CDR3 was genomic DNA. TCRdb fed the reads into MiXCR, producing one record per CDR3 protein. The sample shows 210,000 or so distinct CDR3 sequences, 40% to 60% of them seen only once.

The rearrangement links TRBV5-1 to TRBJ2-1, with D unresolved. The sequenced material came from sorted CD4+, CD8+, or CD8+CD57+ T cells (not recorded which) from PBMCs. This TCR derives from a human donor with aplastic anemia. Here the CDR3 reads CASSLSPTSQFF. The CDR3 nucleotides are TGCGCCAGCAGCTTGTCCCCAACCTCCCAGTTCTTC.